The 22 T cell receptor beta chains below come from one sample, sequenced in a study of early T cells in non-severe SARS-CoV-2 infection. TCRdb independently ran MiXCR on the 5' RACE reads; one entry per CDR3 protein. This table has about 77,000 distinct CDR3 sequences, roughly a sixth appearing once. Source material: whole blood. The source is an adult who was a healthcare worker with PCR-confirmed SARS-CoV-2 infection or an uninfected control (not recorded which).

The CDR3 spells CASSSDRVPGEQYF. The DNA of the CDR3 is TGTGCCAGCAGCTCGGACAGGGTACCTGGGGAGCAGTACTTC. The gene calls are TRBV7-8 and TRBJ2-7, with 8 bases matching TRBD1. The ends lost 4 bases at V and 7 bases at J; junction bases unmatched: 9. The CDR3 contains 14 residues. CDR1 SGHVS and CDR2 FQNEAQ come from the germline V gene. The full variable domain, completed using reference TRBV7-8 and TRBJ2-7, is GAGVSQSPRYKVAKRGQDVALRCDPISGHVSLFWYQQALGQGPEFLTYFQNEAQLDKSGLPSDRFFAERPEGSVSTLKIQRTQQEDSAVYLCASSSDRVPGEQYFGPGTRLTVT.

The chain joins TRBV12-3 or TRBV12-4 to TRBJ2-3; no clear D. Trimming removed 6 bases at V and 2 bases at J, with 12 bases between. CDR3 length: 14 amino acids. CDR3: CASSPGPNTDTQYF. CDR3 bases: TGTGCCAGCAGCCCTGGACCTAACACAGATACGCAGTATTTT.

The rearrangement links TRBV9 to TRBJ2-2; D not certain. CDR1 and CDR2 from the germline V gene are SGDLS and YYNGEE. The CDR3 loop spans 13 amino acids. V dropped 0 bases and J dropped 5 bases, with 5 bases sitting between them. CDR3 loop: CASSVVGTGELFF. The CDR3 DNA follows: TGTGCCAGCAGCGTAGTAGGAACCGGGGAGCTGTTTTTT. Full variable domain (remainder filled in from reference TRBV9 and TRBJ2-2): DSGVTQTPKHLITATGQRVTLRCSPRSGDLSVYWYQQSLDQGLQFLIQYYNGEERAKGNILERFSAQQFPDLHSELNLSSLELGDSALYFCASSVVGTGELFFGEGSRLTVL.

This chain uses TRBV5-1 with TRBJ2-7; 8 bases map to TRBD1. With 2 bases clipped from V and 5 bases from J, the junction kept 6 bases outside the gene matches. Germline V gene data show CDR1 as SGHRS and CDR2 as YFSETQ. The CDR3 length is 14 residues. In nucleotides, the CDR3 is TGCGCCAGCAGCTTTACAGGGGGAACCAACGAGCAGTACTTC. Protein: CASSFTGGTNEQYF.

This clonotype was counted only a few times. The CDR3 sequence: CASSSTATYGYTF. The CDR3 bases are TGTGCCAGCAGCTCCACTGCGACCTATGGCTACACCTTC. This chain links TRBV11-2 with TRBJ1-2; the D is unclear. The CDR3 sequence is 13 residues long. Germline CDR1 and CDR2: SGHAT and FQNNGV. Trimming left V 4 bases short and J 4 bases short, with 10 bases between.

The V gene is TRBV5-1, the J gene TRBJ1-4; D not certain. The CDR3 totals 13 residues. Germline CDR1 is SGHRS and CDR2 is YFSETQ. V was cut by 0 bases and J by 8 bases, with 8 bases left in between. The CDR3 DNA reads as TGCGCCAGCAGCTTGGGAATGGCGGAAAAACTGTTTTTT. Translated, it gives CASSLGMAEKLFF. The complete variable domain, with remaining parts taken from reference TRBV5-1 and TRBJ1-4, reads KAGVTQTPRYLIKTRGQQVTLSCSPISGHRSVSWYQQTPGQGLQFLFEYFSETQRNKGNFPGRFSGRQFSNSRSEMNVSTLELGDSALYLCASSLGMAEKLFFGSGTQLSVL.

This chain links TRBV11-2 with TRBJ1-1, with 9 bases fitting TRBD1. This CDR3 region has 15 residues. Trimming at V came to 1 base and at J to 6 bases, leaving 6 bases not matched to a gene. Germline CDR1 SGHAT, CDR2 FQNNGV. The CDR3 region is CASSLAMGTGSEAFF. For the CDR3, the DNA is TGTGCCAGCAGCTTAGCTATGGGGACAGGGTCTGAAGCTTTCTTT.

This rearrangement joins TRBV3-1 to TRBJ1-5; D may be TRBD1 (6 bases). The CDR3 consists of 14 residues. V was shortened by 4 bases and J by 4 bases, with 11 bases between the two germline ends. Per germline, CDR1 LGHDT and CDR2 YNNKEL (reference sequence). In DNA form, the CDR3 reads TGTGCCAGCAGCCTTAGCAGGGGTAATCAGCCCCAGCATTTT. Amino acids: CASSLSRGNQPQHF.

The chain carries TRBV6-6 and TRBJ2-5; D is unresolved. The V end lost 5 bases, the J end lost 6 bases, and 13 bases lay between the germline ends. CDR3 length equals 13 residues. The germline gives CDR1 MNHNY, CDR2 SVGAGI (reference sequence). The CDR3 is CASSVDKTQTQYF. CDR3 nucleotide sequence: TGTGCCAGCAGTGTCGACAAGACCCAGACCCAGTACTTC.

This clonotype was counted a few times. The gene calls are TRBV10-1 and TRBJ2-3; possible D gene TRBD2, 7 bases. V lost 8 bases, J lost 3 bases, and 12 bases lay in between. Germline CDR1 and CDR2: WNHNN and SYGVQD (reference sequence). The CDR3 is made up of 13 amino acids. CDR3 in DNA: TGCGCCAGCGTAAGGGGGGGGACAGATACGCAGTATTTT. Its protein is CASVRGGTDTQYF.

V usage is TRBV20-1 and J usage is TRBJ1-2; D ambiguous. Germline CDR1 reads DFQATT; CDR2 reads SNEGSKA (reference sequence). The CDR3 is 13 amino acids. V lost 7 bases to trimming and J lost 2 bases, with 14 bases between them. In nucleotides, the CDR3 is TGCAGTGTCCTCATGCCTCGGAACTATGGCTACACCTTC. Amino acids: CSVLMPRNYGYTF.

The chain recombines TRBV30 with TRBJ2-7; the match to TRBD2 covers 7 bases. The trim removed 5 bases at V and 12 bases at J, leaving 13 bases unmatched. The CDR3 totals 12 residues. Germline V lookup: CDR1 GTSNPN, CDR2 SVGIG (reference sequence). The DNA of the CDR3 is TGTGCCTGGGGACCGCGCGGGGGTGAGGTGTACTTC. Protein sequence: CAWGPRGGEVYF.

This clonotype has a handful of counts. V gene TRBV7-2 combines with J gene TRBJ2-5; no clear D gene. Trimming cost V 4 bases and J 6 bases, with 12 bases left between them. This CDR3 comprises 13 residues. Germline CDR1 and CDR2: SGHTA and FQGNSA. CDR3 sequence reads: CASSSSRIQTQYF. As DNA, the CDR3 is TGTGCCAGCAGCTCTTCTAGGATACAGACCCAGTACTTC.

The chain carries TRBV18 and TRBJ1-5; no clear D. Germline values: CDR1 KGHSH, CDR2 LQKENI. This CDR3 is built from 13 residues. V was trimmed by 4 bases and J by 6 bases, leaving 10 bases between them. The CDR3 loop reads CASSLIQVQPQHF. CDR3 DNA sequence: TGTGCCAGCTCACTTATCCAGGTTCAGCCCCAGCATTTT.

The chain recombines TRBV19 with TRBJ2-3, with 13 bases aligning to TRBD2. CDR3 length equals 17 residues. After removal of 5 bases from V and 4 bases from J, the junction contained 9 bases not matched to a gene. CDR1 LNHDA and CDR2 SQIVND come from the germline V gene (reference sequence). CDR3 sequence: CASSSRTSGSDPDTQYF. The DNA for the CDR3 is TGTGCCAGTAGTTCACGGACTAGCGGGAGTGACCCAGATACGCAGTATTTT.

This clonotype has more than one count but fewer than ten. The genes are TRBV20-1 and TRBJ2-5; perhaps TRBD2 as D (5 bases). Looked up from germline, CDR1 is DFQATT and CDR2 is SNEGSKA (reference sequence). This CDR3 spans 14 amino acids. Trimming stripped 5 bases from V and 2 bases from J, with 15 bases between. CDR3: CSAPPGENQETQYF. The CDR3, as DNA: TGCAGTGCTCCCCCCGGGGAAAATCAAGAGACCCAGTACTTC.

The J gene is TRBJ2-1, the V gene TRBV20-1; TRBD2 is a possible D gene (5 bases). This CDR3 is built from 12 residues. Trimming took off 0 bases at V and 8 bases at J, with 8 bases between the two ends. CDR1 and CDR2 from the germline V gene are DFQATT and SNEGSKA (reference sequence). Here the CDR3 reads CSAREAAYEQFF. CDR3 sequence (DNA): TGCAGTGCTAGAGAAGCGGCCTATGAGCAGTTCTTC.

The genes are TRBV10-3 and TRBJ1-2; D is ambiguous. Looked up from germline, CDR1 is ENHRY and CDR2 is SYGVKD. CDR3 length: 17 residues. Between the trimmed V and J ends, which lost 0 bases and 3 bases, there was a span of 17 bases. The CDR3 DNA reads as TGTGCCATCAGTGAGTCTCATGCGGCGGGTTTGGACTATGGCTACACCTTC. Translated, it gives CAISESHAAGLDYGYTF.

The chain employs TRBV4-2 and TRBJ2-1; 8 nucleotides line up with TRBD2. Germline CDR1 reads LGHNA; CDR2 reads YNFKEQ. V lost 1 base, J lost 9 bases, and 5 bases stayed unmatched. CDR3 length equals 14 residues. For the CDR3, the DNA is TGTGCCAGCAGCCAAGCGGGGGGGGTGACTGAGCAGTTCTTC. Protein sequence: CASSQAGGVTEQFF.

CDR3 region: CASSSLAGGIDEQFF. CDR3 nucleotide sequence: TGCGCCAGCAGCTCCCTAGCGGGAGGGATAGATGAGCAGTTCTTC. The chain combines TRBV10-1 with TRBJ2-1, with 12 bases aligning to TRBD2. The CDR3 covers 15 residues. The V gene's germline CDR1 is WNHNN and CDR2 SYGVQD (reference sequence). Trimming took 6 bases from V and 8 from J; bases not matched to a gene: 8.

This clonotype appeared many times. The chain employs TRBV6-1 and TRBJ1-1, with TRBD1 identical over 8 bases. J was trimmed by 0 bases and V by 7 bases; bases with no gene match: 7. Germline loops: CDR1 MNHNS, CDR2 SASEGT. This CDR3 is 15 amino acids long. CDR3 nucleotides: TGTGCCAGCACCCAAAGGACAGGGATGAACACTGAAGCTTTCTTT. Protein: CASTQRTGMNTEAFF.

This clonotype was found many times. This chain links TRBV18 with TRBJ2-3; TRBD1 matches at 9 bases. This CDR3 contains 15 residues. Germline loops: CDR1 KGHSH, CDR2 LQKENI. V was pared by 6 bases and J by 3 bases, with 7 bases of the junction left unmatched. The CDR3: CASSLSTGGTDTQYF. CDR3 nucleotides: TGTGCCAGCTCCCTATCGACAGGGGGTACAGATACGCAGTATTTT.